These 18 T cell receptor beta chains originate from one sample sequenced in a study of blood T cell repertoires in COVID-19. The repertoire was sequenced with immunoSEQ multiplex PCR; TCRdb's copy has only in-frame clones and lacks some. The sample includes around 120,000 clones, 78% of them seen just once. The sequenced material came from peripheral blood. The receptor source for this set is a man between 65 and 80 years old with acute or convalescent COVID-19.

This chain joins TRBV30 and TRBJ2-5; D call uncertain. The V and J ends lost 5 bases and 4 bases respectively, with 11 bases between them. The CDR3 has 12 amino acids. Germline V gene data show CDR1 as GTSNPN and CDR2 as SVGIG (reference sequence). CDR3 sequence reads: CAWSTVRETQYF. CDR3 nucleotide sequence: TGTGCCTGGTCGACTGTGCGAGAGACCCAGTACTTC.

The CDR3 here is CASTRDRASKNIQYF. In DNA, the CDR3 is TGTGCCAGCACCAGGGACAGGGCTTCCAAAAACATTCAGTACTTC. The V and J genes are TRBV3-1 (or the pseudogene TRBV3-2) and TRBJ2-4; 9 positions agree with TRBD1. The germline V gene has CDR1 LGHDT and CDR2 YNNKEL (reference sequence). The CDR3 is 15 amino acids. V lost 7 bases to trimming and J lost 2 bases; unmatched junction nucleotides: 6.

V gene TRBV7-2 combines with J gene TRBJ2-3; a weak D match, TRBD2 (5 bases). The CDR3 has 16 amino acids. Trimming removed 5 bases at V and 2 bases at J, with 17 bases between. Germline CDR1 and CDR2: SGHTA and FQGNSA. CDR3 residues: CASSQIASSLTDTQYF. CDR3 sequence (DNA): TGTGCCAGCAGCCAGATAGCGTCTAGTCTCACAGATACGCAGTATTTT.

This rearrangement joins TRBV7-9 to TRBJ2-2; TRBD1 agrees at 7 bases. Germline CDR1 reads SEHNR; CDR2 reads FQNEAQ (reference sequence). This CDR3 spans 15 amino acids. Unmatched junction bases numbered 10, after V lost 7 bases and J lost 5 bases. The CDR3 DNA follows: TGTGCCAGCAACCTGAGGGACAGCGTTACCGGGGAGCTGTTTTTT. It encodes CASNLRDSVTGELFF. The full variable domain, with the rest looked up from reference TRBV7-9 and TRBJ2-2, is DTGVSQNPRHKITKRGQNVTFRCDPISEHNRLYWYRQTLGQGPEFLTYFQNEAQLEKSRLLSDRFSAERPKGSFSTLEIQRTEQGDSAMYLCASNLRDSVTGELFFGEGSRLTVL.

This chain joins TRBV6-5 and TRBJ1-6; 7 bases are a match to TRBD1. Trimming took 0 bases from V and 9 from J; bases not matched to a gene: 5. Looked up from germline, CDR1 is MNHEY and CDR2 is SVGAGI. The CDR3 is made up of 15 amino acids. The DNA for the CDR3 is TGTGCCAGCAGTTACTCGTGGGACAGAGGTTCACCCCTCCACTTT. Amino acid sequence: CASSYSWDRGSPLHF.

For the CDR3, the DNA is TGTGCCAGCAGCTCCGACAGGCTCTATGGCTACACCTTC. This encodes CASSSDRLYGYTF. This chain joins TRBV7-2 and TRBJ1-2; D possibly corresponds to TRBD1 (6 bases). The V end lost 4 bases, the J end lost 4 bases, and 10 bases lay between the germline ends. The CDR3 covers 13 residues. Per germline, CDR1 SGHTA and CDR2 FQGNSA.

The V and J genes are TRBV14 and TRBJ1-1; D may be TRBD1 (6 bases). CDR1 SGHDN and CDR2 FVKESK come from the germline V gene. CDR3 length: 13 amino acids. The ends were cut back, 5 bases at V and 8 bases at J, with 15 bases in the middle. The CDR3 DNA sequence: TGTGCCAGCAGCACAAAGCTGGGGGCGGAAGCTTTCTTT. Protein product: CASSTKLGAEAFF.

J is TRBJ2-5 and V is TRBV21-1; TRBD1 is the table's D call and was not checked against the DNA. TRBV21-1 is designated a pseudogene. The CDR3 loop spans 14 amino acids. The CDR3 DNA sequence: TGTGCCAGCAGCAAAGTAGGGACAGAGGAGACCCAGTACTTC. This codes for CASSKVGTEETQYF.

For this clone: A junction end diverges from the germline sequence, so it may reflect a read error. The rearrangement joins TRBV7-2 to TRBJ1-5; D is ambiguous. This CDR3 is built from 13 residues. CDR1 is SGHTA, CDR2 FQGNSA, per germline. The CDR3 DNA reads as TGTGCCAGCAGCTTAAGAATGGAGGGATCCCACTTTTTT. It specifies CASSLRMEGSHFF.

This clone was seen more than once but under ten times. The chain is built from TRBV7-3 and TRBJ1-3, with D unclear. Trimming removed 3 bases from V and 8 bases from J, with 17 bases in between. Germline values: CDR1 SGHTA, CDR2 FQGTGA. The CDR3 has 15 amino acids. CDR3 sequence: CASSLEGSVRDTIYF. The CDR3 nucleotides read TGTGCCAGCAGCTTGGAGGGATCGGTTCGGGACACCATATATTTT.

This clone was seen ten or more times. This chain joins TRBV7-2 and TRBJ1-5; 10 bases line up with TRBD1. The CDR3 has 15 residues. Germline CDR1 reads SGHTA; CDR2 reads FQGNSA. V was clipped by 6 bases and J by 1 base; unmatched bases: 3. DNA for the CDR3: TGTGCCAGCAGGCCGACAGGGGGCAGCAATCAGCCCCAGCATTTT. Residues: CASRPTGGSNQPQHF.

The gene calls are TRBV4-3 and TRBJ1-5, with D maybe TRBD1 (5 bases). Trimming stripped 3 bases from V and 6 bases from J, with 18 bases between. This CDR3 has 16 amino acids. Germline loops: CDR1 LGHNA, CDR2 YSLEER. In nucleotides, the CDR3 is TGCGCCAGCAGCCAGTTCGTAAGGGGAGGACTTCAGCCCCAGCATTTT. It specifies CASSQFVRGGLQPQHF.

This clone was recorded only once. The chain is built from TRBV5-1 and TRBJ2-6, with unresolved D. The CDR3 totals 18 residues. The germline gives CDR1 SGHRS, CDR2 YFSETQ. Trimming pared 6 bases from V and 2 bases from J, leaving 21 bases between. CDR3 sequence reads: CASTGAPEGVAGANVLTF. The DNA of the CDR3 is TGCGCCAGCACCGGAGCACCCGAAGGCGTGGCTGGGGCCAACGTCCTGACTTTC.

The chain recombines TRBV21-1 with TRBJ1-2; the table's TRBD1 call for D was not verified on the DNA. TRBV21-1 is a listed pseudogene. This CDR3 is built from 17 residues. The DNA for the CDR3 is TGTGCCAGCAGCTCCTCCCGGGACAGGGTAGGGTCCGATGGCTACACCTTC. Translated: CASSSSRDRVGSDGYTF.

The rearrangement links TRBV7-2 to TRBJ2-1; D is possibly TRBD1 (6 bases). Germline lookup yields CDR1 SGHTA and CDR2 FQGNSA. The CDR3 is 14 residues long. Deletions cut 5 bases from V and 6 bases from J, with 14 bases between. The CDR3 DNA sequence: TGTGCCAGCAGCACAGGGACCAGCTTCAATGAGCAGTTCTTC. Amino acid sequence: CASSTGTSFNEQFF. Based on the CDR3 plus reference TRBV7-2 and TRBJ2-1, the full variable domain is GAGVSQSPSNKVTEKGKDVELRCDPISGHTALYWYRQSLGQGLEFLIYFQGNSAPDKSGLPSDRFSAERTGGSVSTLTIQRTQQEDSAVYLCASSTGTSFNEQFFGPGTRLTVL.

V is TRBV4-2 and J is TRBJ2-5; 9 bases are a match to TRBD1. CDR3 length equals 17 residues. In germline, CDR1 is LGHNA, CDR2 YNFKEQ. J gave up 5 bases and V 1 base, and 11 bases lay outside the gene matches. CDR3 protein: CASSQVSGQGIAETQYF. As DNA, the CDR3 is TGTGCCAGCAGCCAAGTCTCGGGACAGGGAATTGCGGAGACCCAGTACTTC.

The V gene is TRBV5-1, the J gene TRBJ2-1; no clear D gene. CDR3 size: 14 residues. Trimming stripped 1 base from V and 6 bases from J, with 11 bases between. Per germline, CDR1 SGHRS and CDR2 YFSETQ. The CDR3 bases are TGCGCCAGCAGCTTGACAGCCTTCTCCAATGAGCAGTTCTTC. As protein: CASSLTAFSNEQFF.

This clone has only one observation. This chain uses TRBV4-3 with TRBJ1-6; D possibly corresponds to TRBD1 (5 bases). V gave up 0 bases and J gave up 7 bases, with 13 bases separating them. This CDR3 has 16 residues. Germline V gene sequence: CDR1 LGHNA, CDR2 YSLEER. For the CDR3, the DNA is TGCGCCAGCAGCCAAGATAAGCAGGGTGGCAATTCACCCCTCCACTTT. Its translation is CASSQDKQGGNSPLHF.